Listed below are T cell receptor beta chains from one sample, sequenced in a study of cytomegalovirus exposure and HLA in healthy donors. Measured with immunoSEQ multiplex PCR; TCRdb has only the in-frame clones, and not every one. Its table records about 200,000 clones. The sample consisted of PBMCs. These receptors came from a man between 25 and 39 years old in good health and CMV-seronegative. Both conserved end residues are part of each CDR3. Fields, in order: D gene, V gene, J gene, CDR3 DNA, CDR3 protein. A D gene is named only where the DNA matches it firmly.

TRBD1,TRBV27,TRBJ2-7,TGTGCCAGCAGTTGGGGACAGTCCTACGAGCAGTACTTC,CASSWGQSYEQYF
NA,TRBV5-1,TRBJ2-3,TGCGCCAGCACAACAGGGATCAGCACAGATACGCAGTATTTT,CASTTGISTDTQYF
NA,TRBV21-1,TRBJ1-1,TGTGCCAGCAGGACCGCCCTGGGCGAGGAGGGGTCTCCGCCGGGAGCTTTCTTT,CASRTALGEEGSPPGAFF
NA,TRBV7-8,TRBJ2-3,TGTGCCAGCAGCTTTTCGGCGGGGGCAGGGACAGATACGCAGTATTTT,CASSFSAGAGTDTQYF
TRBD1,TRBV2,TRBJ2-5,TGTGCCAGCAGGAACTCCGGGACAGGGGTTGAGCAGTACTTC,CASRNSGTGVEQYF
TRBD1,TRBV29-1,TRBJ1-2,TGCAGCGGGAGGGGACAGGACTATGGCTACACCTTC,CSGRGQDYGYTF
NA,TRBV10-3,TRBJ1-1,TGTGCCATCAGTGAAGAACAGGGGAACACTGAAGCTTTCTTT,CAISEEQGNTEAFF
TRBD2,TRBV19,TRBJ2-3,TGTGCCAGTAGTATCGACCTAGCGGGGGTTACTAGCACAGATACGCAGTATTTT,CASSIDLAGVTSTDTQYF
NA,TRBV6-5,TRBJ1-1,TGTGCCAGCAGCCGTAGAACAGAGATGAACACTGAAGCTTTCTTT,CASSRRTEMNTEAFF
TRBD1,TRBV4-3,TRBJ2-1,TGCGCCAGCAGCCTAACAGGGGGCTCCTACAATGAGCAGTTCTTC,CASSLTGGSYNEQFF
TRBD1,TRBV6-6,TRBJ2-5,TGTGCCAGCAGGCCGGGACAGGGTTTGATCATGGAGACCCAGTACTTC,CASRPGQGLIMETQYF
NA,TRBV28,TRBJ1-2,TGTGCCAGTCGGACCCACGAGGGCTATGGCTACACCTTC,CASRTHEGYGYTF
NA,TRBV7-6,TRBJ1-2,TGTGCCAGCAGCTTAGGTGGAGAAAACTATGGCTACACCTTC,CASSLGGENYGYTF
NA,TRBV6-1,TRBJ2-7,TGTGCCATACCCGGGGTCTACGAGCAGTACTTC,CAIPGVYEQYF
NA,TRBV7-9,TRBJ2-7,TGTGCCAGCAGCGAAGCACTGACAGTCTACGAGCAGTACTTC,CASSEALTVYEQYF
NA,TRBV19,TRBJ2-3,TGTGCCAGTAGTATTCTTGGTCAGGTTGTAGCAGATACGCAGTATTTT,CASSILGQVVADTQYF
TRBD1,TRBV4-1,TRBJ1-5,TGCGCCAGCAGCCAAGGCCCTCCTCGACAGGGAAAACAGCCCCAGCATTTT,CASSQGPPRQGKQPQHF
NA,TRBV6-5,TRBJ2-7,TGTGCCAGCAGTTACGAGGAGACAGTCCTCTTC,CASSYEETVLF
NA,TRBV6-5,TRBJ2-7,TGTGCCAGCAGTTACCGGGACACCTCCTACGAGCAGTACTTC,CASSYRDTSYEQYF
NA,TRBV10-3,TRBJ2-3,TGTGCCATCAGGCCAGGGGTGGAAGATACGCAGTATTTT,CAIRPGVEDTQYF